The clone carrying this TCR beta chain was detected once. These data belong to a study of Ad26.COV2.S vaccination and SARS-CoV-2 variants. The germline V gene encodes CDR1 SNHLY and CDR2 FYNNEI. Deletions cut 8 bases from V and 2 bases from J, with 18 bases between. The CDR3 length is 15 residues. Repertoires were generated with immunoSEQ multiplex PCR, while TCRdb's copy carries only in-frame clones and drops some. The sample yields approximately 420,000 clones, 88% seen once. Treatment meaning: about 20 received Ad26.COV2.S at low or high dose, single or two shots; 5 received placebo; per-sample allocation not given. Sampling was done on day 63 after the first vaccine or placebo injection.

V gene TRBV2 combines with J gene TRBJ1-2; D remains ambiguous. This TCR derives from a person between 18 and 59 years old who received the Ad26.COV2.S COVID-19 vaccine or a placebo. The sequencing here drew on peripheral blood, taken in a trial of Ad26.COV2.S vaccine versus placebo. In nucleotides, the CDR3 is TGTGCCAGCTTGAGGAGTCCCAACGGGAACTATGGCTACACCTTC. Encoded protein: CASLRSPNGNYGYTF.